This TCR beta chain was obtained from a study of T cell changes during pregnancy in multiple sclerosis. The CDR3 has 14 amino acids. Germline loops: CDR1 SGHVS, CDR2 FNYEAQ. Trimming removed 4 bases from V and 12 bases from J, with 22 bases in between. The table came from immunoSEQ multiplex PCR; TCRdb's copy has only in-frame clones and leaves some out. The table shows around 69,000 clones, with less than 95% occurring only once. The sequence was collected from a female donor in good health, enrolled as a control in a pregnancy study. V is TRBV7-6 and J is TRBJ2-7; D perhaps matches TRBD2 (5 bases). The material sequenced was peripheral blood, taken in the second trimester of pregnancy. In DNA, the CDR3 is TGTGCCAGCAGCTCCCGAAGAGGCGGGTCGGGGATGTACTTC. It is translated as CASSSRRGGSGMYF.